This T cell receptor (beta chain) was recorded in a study of spatial heterogeneity in lung cancer. Time point defined: sample taken at primary tumor resection. Whole RNA obtained from tumor, nontumor lung or frozen PBMC underwent sequencing without sorting. CDR1 and CDR2 (germline): SGHVS, FNYEAQ. The CDR3 is made up of 15 amino acids. The V end was cut by 2 bases, the J end by 0 bases, with 8 bases between. Every individual TCR cDNA molecule carried its own unique molecular identifier, which allowed correction of PCR and sequencing errors. TCRdb analysed the 5' RACE reads with MiXCR anew, one entry per CDR3 protein. This sample has some 37,000 distinct CDR3 sequences, with less than 9% found just once. This clonotype was found many times. Its target is unknown. Whole-study results and caveats: Ubiquitous expanded tumor TCRs appeared in blood more at resection than follow-up.

The TCR originated in a female donor with early-stage non-small cell lung cancer. V usage is TRBV7-6 and J usage is TRBJ1-3; D is undetermined. The sample was PBMCs, taken at surgery. Written as DNA, the CDR3 is TGTGCCAGCAGCTTACCAGGCCGCTCTGGAAACACCATATATTTT. This sequence encodes CASSLPGRSGNTIYF. Looking up the rest from reference TRBV7-6 and TRBJ1-3 gives the full variable domain: GAGVSQSPRYKVTKRGQDVALRCDPISGHVSLYWYRQALGQGPEFLTYFNYEAQQDKSGLPNDRFSAERPEGSISTLTIQRTEQRDSAMYRCASSLPGRSGNTIYFGEGSWLTVV.